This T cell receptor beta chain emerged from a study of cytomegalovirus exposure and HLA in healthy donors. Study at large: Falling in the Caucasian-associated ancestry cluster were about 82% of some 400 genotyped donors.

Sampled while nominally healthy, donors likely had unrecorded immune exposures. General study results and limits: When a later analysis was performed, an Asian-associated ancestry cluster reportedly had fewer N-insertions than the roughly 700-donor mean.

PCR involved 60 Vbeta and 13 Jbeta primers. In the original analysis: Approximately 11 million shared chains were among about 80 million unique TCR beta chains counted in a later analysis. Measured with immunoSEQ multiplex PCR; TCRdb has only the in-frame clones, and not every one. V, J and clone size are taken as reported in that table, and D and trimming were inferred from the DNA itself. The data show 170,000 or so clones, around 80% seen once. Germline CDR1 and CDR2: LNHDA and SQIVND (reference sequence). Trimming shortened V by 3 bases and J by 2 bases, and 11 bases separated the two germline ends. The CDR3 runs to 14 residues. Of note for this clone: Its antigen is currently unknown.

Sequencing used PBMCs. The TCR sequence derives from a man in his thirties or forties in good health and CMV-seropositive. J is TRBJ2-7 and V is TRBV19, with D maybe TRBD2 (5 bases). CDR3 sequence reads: CASSISGIPYEQYF. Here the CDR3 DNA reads TGTGCCAGTAGTATTTCGGGGATTCCCTACGAGCAGTACTTC.